This T cell receptor beta chain was profiled in a study of blood T cells in healthy people across ages. The authors ran a second PCR of roughly 6 to 11 cycles using a sample-barcoded 5' primer and a J-beta primer mix. TCRdb processed the 5' RACE reads anew with MiXCR; each CDR3 protein has one entry. Among 800,000 to 950,000 distinct CDR3 sequences, 45% to 50% were seen once, and the ten largest hold around 15%. Trimming took 9 bases from V and 4 from J, leaving 13 bases between them. The CDR3 covers 13 residues. Germline CDR1 reads SGHDT; CDR2 reads YYEEEE. This receptor was obtained from a man in his thirties or forties in good health. The chain uses TRBV5-6 and TRBJ2-2; tentatively, D is TRBD1 (6 bases). Specimen: blood. CDR3 in amino acids: CATGQTPTGELFF. DNA of the CDR3: TGTGCCACCGGACAGACCCCCACCGGGGAGCTGTTTTTT.